This T cell receptor (beta chain) is drawn from a study of radiation and T cells in renal cell carcinoma. This table comes from immunoSEQ multiplex PCR, and its TCRdb copy is limited to in-frame clones, with some not included. The repertoire holds around 77,000 clones, 70% to 90% seen once, with 2% to 3% in the top ten. This clone was seen a handful of times. Germline V gene data show CDR1 as SGHTA and CDR2 as FQGTGA. The CDR3 consists of 15 residues. Deletions cut 0 bases from V and 2 bases from J, with 10 bases between. As for time point: blood 4 weeks post-SBRT, at nephrectomy. The treatment denotes: 15 Gy SBRT to primary tumor, nephrectomy 4 weeks later. Nephrectomy followed 15 Gy stereotactic body radiation by 4 weeks.

The specimen was blood, collected from a patient whose treatment included radiotherapy and nephrectomy. This rearrangement joins TRBV7-3 to TRBJ1-1; a weak D match, TRBD1 (6 bases). The receptor was derived from a woman aged 60-70 years with renal cell carcinoma. CDR3 in amino acids: CASSLTGTSNTEAFF. The CDR3 nucleotides are TGTGCCAGCAGCTTAACGGGGACATCAAACACTGAAGCTTTCTTT.